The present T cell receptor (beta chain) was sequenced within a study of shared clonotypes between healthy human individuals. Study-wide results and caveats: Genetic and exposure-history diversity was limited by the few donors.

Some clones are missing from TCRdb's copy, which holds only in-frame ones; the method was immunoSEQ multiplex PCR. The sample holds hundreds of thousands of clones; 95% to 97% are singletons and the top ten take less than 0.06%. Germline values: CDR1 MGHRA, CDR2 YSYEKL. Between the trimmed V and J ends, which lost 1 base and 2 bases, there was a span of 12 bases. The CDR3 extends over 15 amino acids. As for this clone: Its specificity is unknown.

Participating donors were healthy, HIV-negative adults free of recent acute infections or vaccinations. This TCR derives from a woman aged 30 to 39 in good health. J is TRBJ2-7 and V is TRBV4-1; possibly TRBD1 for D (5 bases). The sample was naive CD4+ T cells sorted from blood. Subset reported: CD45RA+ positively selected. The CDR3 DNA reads TGCGCCAGCAGCCAAGGCTCAGGGTCTACCTACGAGCAGTACTTC. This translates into CASSQGSGSTYEQYF.